These 8 T cell receptor beta chains were all obtained from the same sample, sequenced in a study of beta chain features in type 1 diabetes. The study, taken as a whole, reports: People with Type 1 diabetes carried modestly yet significantly shorter TCRB CDR3s in all four CD4+ subsets.

Investigators reverse transcribed all isolated RNA, so they sequenced expressed TCRB transcripts. Assay: immunoSEQ multiplex PCR; the TCRdb copy retains only in-frame clones and omits some. Of around 140,000 clones listed, around 13% are singletons. Their antigens remain unidentified. Sequencing was done on a sample of central memory CD4+ T cells from blood. The source of these receptors is a man in his late teens or twenties with type 1 diabetes.

This clone was picked up a small number of times. The genes are TRBV6-6 and TRBJ1-6; D is unresolved. CDR1 and CDR2 from the germline V gene are MNHNY and SVGAGI (reference sequence). The CDR3 is 15 amino acids. Between the trimmed V and J ends, which lost 6 bases and 8 bases, there was a span of 17 bases. CDR3 sequence (DNA): TGTGCCAGCAGCTCCTTGGGGTCCGTTGATTCACCCCTCCACTTT. Encoded protein: CASSSLGSVDSPLHF.

This clone has a handful of counts. This rearrangement joins TRBV2 to TRBJ2-7; D is perhaps TRBD2 (7 bases). Trimming removed 8 bases from V and 9 bases from J, with 17 bases in between. Germline values: CDR1 SNHLY, CDR2 FYNNEI. This CDR3 spans 12 amino acids. CDR3 sequence (DNA): TGTGCCAGCGCGGGGGCGGGGCTAGGGCAGTACTTC. Its protein product is CASAGAGLGQYF.

This clone was counted between two and nine times. The chain recombines TRBV4-1 with TRBJ1-1; D not certain. Per the germline V gene, CDR1 is MGHRA and CDR2 is YSYEKL. This CDR3 comprises 12 residues. V lost 8 bases, J lost 4 bases, and 11 bases lay in between. CDR3 loop: CASSHLFTEAFF. The CDR3 DNA sequence: TGCGCCAGCTCACACCTATTCACTGAAGCTTTCTTT.

CDR3 loop: CASSIGQGHHQPQHF. DNA of the CDR3: TGCGCCAGCAGCATAGGGCAGGGGCATCATCAGCCCCAGCATTTT. The chain employs TRBV4-3 and TRBJ1-5, with D perhaps TRBD1 (6 bases). V was trimmed by 5 bases and J by 5 bases, leaving 16 bases between them. The CDR3 sequence is 15 residues long. Germline lookup yields CDR1 LGHNA and CDR2 YSLEER.

This clone was seen ten or more times. The rearrangement links TRBV25-1 to TRBJ1-4; D is undetermined. Deletions cut 5 bases from V and 5 bases from J, with 21 bases between. The CDR3 sequence is 17 residues long. Germline lookup yields CDR1 MGHDK and CDR2 SYGVNS. Here the CDR3 reads CASSQTSGRSPNEKLFF. The CDR3 region has the DNA TGTGCCAGCAGTCAGACCTCCGGACGGTCCCCAAATGAAAAACTGTTTTTT.

This clone was seen many times. V and J are TRBV30 and TRBJ2-5, with no clear D. Germline values: CDR1 GTSNPN, CDR2 SVGIG (reference sequence). Trimming took 5 bases from V and 2 from J, leaving 12 bases between them. The CDR3 sequence is 13 residues long. CDR3 nucleotide sequence: TGTGCCTGGGATGGGATCGTACAAGAGACCCAGTACTTC. Its protein product is CAWDGIVQETQYF.

The CDR3 DNA sequence: TGTGCCATCAGCCCCGTAGCACGGTATGGCTACACCTTC. Protein: CAISPVARYGYTF. The J gene is TRBJ1-2, the V gene TRBV10-3; D unclear. Germline V CDR1 and CDR2: ENHRY, SYGVKD. Trimming took 6 bases from V and 5 from J, leaving 13 bases between them. CDR3 length equals 13 residues.

Note on this clone: A much larger clone differs from this one at a single base, so this may be a read error. In the same sample, other DNA sequences code for this CDR3. V usage is TRBV18 and J usage is TRBJ2-5; D gene ambiguous. The CDR3 is 12 amino acids. The germline V and J ends were trimmed by 3 bases and 1 base, with 3 bases remaining between them. Germline CDR1 KGHSH, CDR2 LQKENI. CDR3 nucleotides: TGTGCCAGCTCACCGTCCCAAGAGACCCAGTACTTC. Translation: CASSPSQETQYF.